These 13 T cell receptor beta chains came from one sample sequenced in a study of T cells and Merkel cell carcinoma outcomes. Here immunoSEQ multiplex PCR was the method, and the copy in TCRdb shows in-frame clones only, minus some. This sample has more than 7,500 clones, with around 80% found just once. The sequenced material came from tumor tissue from Merkel cell carcinoma. The source is a human donor with Merkel cell carcinoma.

The rearrangement joins TRBV20-1 to TRBJ1-1; D remains ambiguous. Trimming took 2 bases from V and 0 from J, leaving 1 base between them. CDR1 is DFQATT, CDR2 SNEGSKA, per germline (reference sequence). The CDR3 is made up of 11 amino acids. The CDR3 region is CSARLNTEAFF. The CDR3 DNA sequence: TGCAGTGCTAGACTGAACACTGAAGCTTTCTTT.

The chain links TRBV7-9 to TRBJ1-2; D unclear. The ends were cut back, 5 bases at V and 2 bases at J, with 0 bases in the middle. This CDR3 is built from 10 residues. Germline CDR1 SEHNR, CDR2 FQNEAQ (reference sequence). CDR3 sequence reads: CASSNYGYTF. The CDR3 DNA reads as TGTGCCAGCAGCAACTATGGCTACACCTTC.

This clone came up once. The V call is TRBV2, the J call TRBJ2-7; TRBD1 matches 8 bases. Trimming cost V 6 bases and J 1 base; bases outside gene matches: 5. There are 14 residues in the CDR3. Germline V lookup: CDR1 SNHLY, CDR2 FYNNEI. The CDR3 DNA is TGTGCCAGCAGCGACAGGGGACCGTCCTACGAGCAGTACTTC. It codes for CASSDRGPSYEQYF.

The V call is TRBV28, the J call TRBJ1-5; tentative D call: TRBD1 (5 bases). Trimming stripped 3 bases from V and 4 bases from J, with 13 bases between. Germline V gene sequence: CDR1 MDHEN, CDR2 SYDVKM. This CDR3 comprises 15 residues. The CDR3 DNA is TGTGCCAGCAGTTTCGTTACAGGAGGTAATCAGCCCCAGCATTTT. Its protein product is CASSFVTGGNQPQHF.

The rearrangement uses TRBV5-1 and TRBJ2-7; D is possibly TRBD2 (5 bases). CDR3 length equals 15 residues. Looked up from germline, CDR1 is SGHRS and CDR2 is YFSETQ. The V end lost 1 base, the J end lost 3 bases, and 14 bases lay between the germline ends. The CDR3 loop is CASSLTRGRSYEQYF. The DNA of the CDR3 is TGCGCCAGCAGCTTGACGCGCGGGCGAAGCTACGAGCAGTACTTC.

The CDR3 region has the DNA TGCGCCAGCAGATTCGGACAGACCCAAGAGACCCAGTACTTC. This sequence encodes CASRFGQTQETQYF. This chain uses TRBV5-1 with TRBJ2-5; weak D call: TRBD1 (6 bases). CDR3 length: 14 residues. Deletions cut 5 bases from V and 1 base from J, with 12 bases between. Germline CDR1 SGHRS, CDR2 YFSETQ.

The rearrangement uses TRBV11-3 and TRBJ2-7, with a weak D call TRBD2 (6 bases). Germline CDR1 is SGHNT and CDR2 is YENEEA. V lost 4 bases and J lost 0, with 7 bases in between. The CDR3 totals 13 residues. The CDR3 DNA reads as TGTGCCAGCAGCTCGGGACTCTCCTACGAGCAGTACTTC. This sequence encodes CASSSGLSYEQYF.

The chain links TRBV28 to TRBJ1-5; maybe TRBD1 (5 bases). Trimming took off 5 bases at V and 7 bases at J, with 12 bases between the two ends. The CDR3 is 13 amino acids. Germline V gene sequence: CDR1 MDHEN, CDR2 SYDVKM. The CDR3 coding sequence is TGTGCCAGCAGTGACTGGGGACGGCAGCCCCAGCATTTT. It yields the protein CASSDWGRQPQHF. The full variable domain, its missing parts supplied by reference TRBV28 and TRBJ1-5, is DVKVTQSSRYLVKRTGEKVFLECVQDMDHENMFWYRQDPGLGLRLIYFSYDVKMKEKGDIPEGYSVSREKKERFSLILESASTNQTSMYLCASSDWGRQPQHFGDGTRLSIL.

This clone was found once. The germline gene is not matched at one end of the junction; a read error may be the cause. The chain combines TRBV18 with TRBJ2-2, with 8 bases that match TRBD1. Germline V lookup: CDR1 KGHSH, CDR2 LQKENI. The CDR3 has 16 residues. The CDR3 sequence is CASSPSDRAGTGELFF. In DNA, the CDR3 is TGTGCCAGCTCACCATCGGACAGGGCAGGCACCGGGGAACTGTTTTTT. Full variable domain (rest looked up from reference TRBV18 and TRBJ2-2): NAGVMQNPRHLVRRRGQEARLRCSPMKGHSHVYWYRQLPEEGLKFMVYLQKENIIDESGMPKERFSAEFPKEGPSILRIQQVVRGDSAAYFCASSPSDRAGTGELFFGEGSRLTVL.

V and J are TRBV2 and TRBJ2-7; the D gene is possibly TRBD1 (6 bases). Looked up from germline, CDR1 is SNHLY and CDR2 is FYNNEI. This CDR3 comprises 10 residues. CDR3 sequence (DNA): TGTGCCAGCAGGATGGACAGACAAGTAGTC. Translated, it gives CASRMDRQVV.

The J gene is TRBJ1-4, the V gene TRBV14; the match to TRBD1 covers 9 bases. V trimming: 2 bases; J trimming: 3 bases; junction bases outside the gene matches: 10. Germline V gives CDR1 SGHDN, CDR2 FVKESK. The CDR3 runs to 18 residues. CDR3 sequence (DNA): TGTGCCAGCAGCCAACGTCGGACAGGGGCGATCCCTAATGAAAAACTGTTTTTT. Its protein is CASSQRRTGAIPNEKLFF. Drawing the rest from reference TRBV14 and TRBJ1-4, the complete variable domain is EAGVTQFPSHSVIEKGQTVTLRCDPISGHDNLYWYRRVMGKEIKFLLHFVKESKQDESGMPNNRFLAERTGGTYSTLKVQPAELEDSGVYFCASSQRRTGAIPNEKLFFGSGTQLSVL.

V gene TRBV7-2 combines with J gene TRBJ1-6; D gene uncertain. This CDR3 contains 15 residues. CDR1 and CDR2 (germline): SGHTA, FQGNSA. V was clipped by 2 bases and J by 7 bases, with 12 bases between them. The CDR3 is CASSLFESENSPLHF. In DNA, the CDR3 is TGTGCCAGCAGCTTATTTGAAAGTGAGAATTCACCCCTCCACTTT.

The V call is TRBV5-1, the J call TRBJ2-1, with a possible D match to TRBD1 (7 bases). The CDR3 runs to 15 residues. V was clipped by 2 bases and J by 7 bases, with 16 bases between them. Germline assignment: CDR1 SGHRS and CDR2 YFSETQ. The CDR3 spells CASSFDTGAGNEQFF. The DNA of the CDR3 is TGCGCCAGCAGCTTCGACACAGGGGCGGGAAATGAGCAGTTCTTC.